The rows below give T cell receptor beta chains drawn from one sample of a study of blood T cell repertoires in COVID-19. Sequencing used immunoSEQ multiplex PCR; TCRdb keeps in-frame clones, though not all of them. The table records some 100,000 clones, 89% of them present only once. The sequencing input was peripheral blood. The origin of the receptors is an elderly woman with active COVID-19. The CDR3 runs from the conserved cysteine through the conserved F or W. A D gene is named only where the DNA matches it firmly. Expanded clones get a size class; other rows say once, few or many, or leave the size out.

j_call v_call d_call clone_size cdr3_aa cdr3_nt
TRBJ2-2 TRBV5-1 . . CASSLGGAAGELFF TGCGCCAGCAGCTTAGGGGGGGCGGCCGGGGAGCTGTTTTTT
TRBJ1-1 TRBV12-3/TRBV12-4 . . CASSFSPGGEAFF TGTGCCAGCAGTTTCTCCCCGGGCGGGGAAGCTTTCTTT
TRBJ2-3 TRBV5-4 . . CASSLEGKGATDTQYF TGTGCCAGCAGCTTGGAAGGGAAAGGGGCCACAGATACGCAGTATTTT
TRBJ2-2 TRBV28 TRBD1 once CASSPWTGANTGELFF TGTGCCAGCAGTCCGTGGACAGGGGCAAACACCGGGGAGCTGTTTTTT
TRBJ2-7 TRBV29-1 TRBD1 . CSVERGQGVYEQYF TGCAGCGTTGAAAGGGGTCAGGGGGTCTACGAGCAGTACTTC
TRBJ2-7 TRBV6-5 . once CASRPGLYYEQYF TGTGCCAGCAGGCCGGGACTTTACTACGAGCAGTACTTC
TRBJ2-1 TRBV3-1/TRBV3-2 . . CASSQVWLSDEQFF TGTGCCAGCAGCCAAGTTTGGTTAAGCGATGAGCAGTTCTTC
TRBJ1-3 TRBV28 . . CASSFGGVRGNTIYF TGTGCCAGCAGTTTTGGGGGGGTTCGTGGAAACACCATATATTTT
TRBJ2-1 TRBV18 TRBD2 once CASSPLPGGPYNEQFF TGTGCCAGCTCACCGCTACCGGGAGGGCCATACAATGAGCAGTTCTTC
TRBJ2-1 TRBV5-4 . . CASSPPLAINEQFF TGTGCCAGCAGCCCACCTCTAGCGATCAATGAGCAGTTCTTC
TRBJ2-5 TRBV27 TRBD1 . CASRDRGQETQYF TGTGCCAGCAGAGACAGGGGCCAAGAGACCCAGTACTTC
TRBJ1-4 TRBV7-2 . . CASSQDMGGNREKLFF TGTGCCAGCAGTCAGGACATGGGGGGTAATAGGGAAAAACTGTTTTTT
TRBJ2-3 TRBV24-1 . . CATSDLTGSGDTQYF TGTGCCACCAGTGATTTAACAGGGAGCGGAGATACGCAGTATTTT
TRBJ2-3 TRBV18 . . CASSPRGMTGATDTQYF TGTGCCAGCTCACCCCGGGGGATGACGGGAGCAACAGATACGCAGTATTTT
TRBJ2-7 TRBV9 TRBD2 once CASSVGSGGPYEQYF TGTGCCAGCAGCGTAGGGTCGGGAGGGCCCTACGAGCAGTACTTC
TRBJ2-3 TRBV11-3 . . CASSLSPTDTQYF TGTGCCAGCAGCTTATCTCCCACAGATACGCAGTATTTT
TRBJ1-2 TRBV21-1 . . CASSGDLFRGLSYGYTF TGTGCCAGCAGCGGAGACTTATTCAGGGGGCTGAGCTATGGCTACACCTTC
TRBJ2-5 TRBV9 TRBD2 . CASSVHPGLAGGQETQYF TGTGCCAGCAGCGTACACCCGGGACTAGCGGGAGGACAAGAGACCCAGTACTTC
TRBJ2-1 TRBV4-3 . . CASSQGTETGYNEQFF TGCGCCAGCAGCCAAGGAACGGAGACGGGCTACAATGAGCAGTTCTTC
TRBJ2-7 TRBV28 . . CASTTYRYEQYF TGTGCCAGCACCACTTACCGGTACGAGCAGTACTTC
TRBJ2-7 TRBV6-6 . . CASSYSQGSYEQYF TGTGCCAGCAGTTACTCGCAGGGGAGCTACGAGCAGTACTTC
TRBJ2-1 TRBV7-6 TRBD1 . CASSLYRGRLGNEQFF TGTGCCAGCAGCTTATACAGGGGGCGTCTGGGAAATGAGCAGTTCTTC
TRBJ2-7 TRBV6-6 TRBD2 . CASRAGGGVSYEQYF TGTGCCAGCAGAGCGGGAGGAGGTGTTTCCTACGAGCAGTACTTC
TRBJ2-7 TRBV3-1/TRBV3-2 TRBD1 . CASSPGTGALSEQYF TGTGCCAGCAGCCCGGGGACAGGGGCCCTCAGCGAGCAGTACTTC
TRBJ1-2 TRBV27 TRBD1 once CASSPGQGAGYGYTF TGTGCCAGCAGCCCAGGACAGGGGGCAGGCTATGGCTACACCTTC
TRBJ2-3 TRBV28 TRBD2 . CASSSPGASGSTDTQYF TGTGCCAGCAGTTCCCCCGGTGCTAGCGGGAGTACAGATACGCAGTATTTT
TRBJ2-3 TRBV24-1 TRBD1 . CATSDWDSSSTDTQYF TGTGCCACCAGTGACTGGGACAGCTCTAGCACAGATACGCAGTATTTT
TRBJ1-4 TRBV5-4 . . CASSLAGVGEEKLFF TGTGCCAGCAGCTTGGCAGGGGTTGGGGAAGAAAAACTGTTTTTT
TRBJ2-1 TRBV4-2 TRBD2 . CASSQNLGTSGNDEQFF TGTGCCAGCAGCCAAAATCTCGGGACTAGCGGGAACGATGAGCAGTTCTTC
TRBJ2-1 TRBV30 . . CAGEQGLINEQFF TGTGCCGGGGAGCAGGGGCTAATCAATGAGCAGTTCTTC
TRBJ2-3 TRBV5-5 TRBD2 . CASRLLAGGPRDTQYF TGTGCCAGCAGGTTACTAGCGGGAGGGCCGCGGGATACGCAGTATTTT
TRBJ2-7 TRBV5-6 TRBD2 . CASSIAGGSSYEQYF TGTGCCAGCAGCATAGCGGGAGGGAGCTCCTACGAGCAGTACTTC
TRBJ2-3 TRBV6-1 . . CASSDPSISTDTQYF TGTGCCAGCAGTGACCCATCAATTAGCACAGATACGCAGTATTTT
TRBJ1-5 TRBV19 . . CASSNGGNQPQHF TGTGCCAGTAGTAACGGGGGCAATCAGCCCCAGCATTTT
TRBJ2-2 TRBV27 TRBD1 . CASRGQGANTGELFF TGTGCCAGCAGGGGACAGGGGGCGAACACCGGGGAGCTGTTTTTT
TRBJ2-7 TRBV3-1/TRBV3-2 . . CASSQALYEQYF TGTGCCAGCAGCCAAGCTCTGTACGAGCAGTACTTC
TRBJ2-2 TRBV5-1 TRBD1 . CASSLWGQTDTGELFF TGCGCCAGCAGCTTATGGGGACAGACTGACACCGGGGAGCTGTTTTTT
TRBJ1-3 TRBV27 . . CASIPRAAISGNTIYF TGTGCCAGCATTCCTCGCGCGGCAATCTCTGGAAACACCATATATTTT
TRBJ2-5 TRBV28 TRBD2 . CASSFVEVAGGETQYF TGTGCCAGCAGTTTTGTCGAAGTAGCGGGAGGCGAGACCCAGTACTTC
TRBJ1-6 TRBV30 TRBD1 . CAWSTGLQNSPLHF TGTGCCTGGTCGACAGGGCTGCAGAATTCACCCCTCCACTTT
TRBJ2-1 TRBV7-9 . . CASSLTWALYNEQFF TGTGCCAGCAGCTTAACATGGGCCCTCTACAATGAGCAGTTCTTC
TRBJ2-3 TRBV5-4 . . CASSSAAGADTQYF TGTGCCAGCAGCTCCGCGGCCGGCGCAGATACGCAGTATTTT
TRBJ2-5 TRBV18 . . CASSPPAGLIQETQYF TGTGCCAGCTCACCACCGGCAGGCCTGATACAAGAGACCCAGTACTTC
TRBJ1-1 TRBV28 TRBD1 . CASNSPGQGFMDTEAFF TGTGCCAGCAACTCCCCGGGACAGGGGTTTATGGACACTGAAGCTTTCTTT
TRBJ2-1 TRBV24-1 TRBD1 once CATGGQAFYNEQFF TGTGCCACCGGGGGACAGGCCTTCTACAATGAGCAGTTCTTC
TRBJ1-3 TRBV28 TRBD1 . CASSTGGASGNTIYF TGTGCCAGCAGTACAGGGGGAGCCTCTGGAAACACCATATATTTT
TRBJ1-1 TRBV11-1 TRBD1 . CASSFGTGLNTEAFF TGTGCCAGCAGCTTCGGGACAGGCTTGAACACTGAAGCTTTCTTT
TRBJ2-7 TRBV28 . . CASSSFRGANLGYEQYF TGTGCCAGCAGTTCATTTAGGGGCGCGAATTTGGGTTACGAGCAGTACTTC
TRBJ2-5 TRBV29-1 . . CSVEAATAGQETQYF TGCAGCGTTGAAGCTGCTACGGCAGGACAAGAGACCCAGTACTTC
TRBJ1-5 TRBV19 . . CASGQGRNQPQHF TGTGCCAGTGGTCAGGGGCGCAATCAGCCCCAGCATTTT